This T cell receptor (beta chain) emerged from a study of T-cell reconstitution after alpha-beta-depleted transplantation in children. Study observations and caveats: At one year after transplant, newly produced T cells mostly accounted for T-cell counts and diversity.

This clonotype was picked up many times. Antigen specificity is unknown. Molecular barcoding with unique molecular identifiers was used for the TCRbeta library. Via MiXCR, TCRdb re-called the PCR reads, giving one row per CDR3 protein. This sample has about 300,000 distinct CDR3 sequences, with around a tenth found just once. Trimming pared 3 bases from V and 8 bases from J, leaving 9 bases between. The CDR3 totals 12 residues. CDR1 and CDR2 (germline): SGHRS, YFSETQ. The origin of this receptor is a boy younger than two with acute myeloid leukemia, due to receive a stem cell transplant. This specimen was PBMCs, taken before TCRalphabeta/CD19-depleted stem cell transplant. The J gene is TRBJ2-1, the V gene TRBV5-1, with D unresolved. DNA for the CDR3: TGCGCCAGCAGCTGGAGCTTGGATGAGCAGTTCTTC. Translation gives CASSWSLDEQFF.